Listed here are 21 T cell receptor beta chains from one sample, sequenced in a study of T cells in Graves' hyperthyroidism and ophthalmopathy. The source material, RNA transcripts, was used to amplify TCR beta CDR3 regions. In the first-round RT-PCR of the TCR CDR3, the HTBI primer set was used. Using its own MiXCR run on the multiplex PCR reads, TCRdb lists one record per CDR3 protein. The data show 360,000 or so distinct CDR3 sequences, with over 12% seen just once and 15% to 20% held by the top ten. Sequencing was done on a sample of blood. These receptors originate from a woman aged 55 to 70 with Graves' ophthalmopathy.

The chain couples TRBV7-3 to TRBJ2-6; the match to TRBD1 covers 8 bases. CDR1 is SGHTA and CDR2 is FQGTGA in the germline V gene. The CDR3 runs 16 residues. With V trimmed by 5 bases and J by 4 bases, 7 bases remained unmatched. CDR3: CASSPQTGAGANVLTF. In nucleotides, the CDR3 is TGTGCCAGCAGCCCACAGACAGGGGCCGGGGCCAACGTCCTGACTTTC. The full variable domain, with the rest looked up from reference TRBV7-3 and TRBJ2-6, is GAGVSQTPSNKVTEKGKYVELRCDPISGHTALYWYRQSLGQGPEFLIYFQGTGAADDSGLPNDRFFAVRPEGSVSTLKIQRTERGDSAVYLCASSPQTGAGANVLTFGAGSRLTVL.

This clonotype was seen ten or more times. This rearrangement joins TRBV7-8 to TRBJ2-7; no definite D call. The CDR3 totals 12 residues. Germline V gives CDR1 SGHVS, CDR2 FQNEAQ. V was cut by 1 base and J by 3 bases, with 4 bases left in between. DNA of the CDR3: TGTGCCAGCAGCTTAGAGGTCTACGAGCAGTACTTC. It encodes CASSLEVYEQYF.

This clonotype has a count of ten or more. This sequence joins TRBV20-1 and TRBJ2-5; possible D gene TRBD1, 6 bases. Trimming removed 3 bases from V and 9 bases from J, with 14 bases in between. CDR1 is DFQATT, CDR2 SNEGSKA, per germline (reference sequence). The CDR3 runs 12 residues. The CDR3, as DNA: TGCAGTGCTAGTGAACCGGACAGTTCCCAGTACTTC. Amino acid sequence: CSASEPDSSQYF.

The chain joins TRBV20-1 to TRBJ2-2, with 14 bases aligning to TRBD2. The junction had 4 bases not matched to a gene; V was cut back by 3 bases and J by 4 bases. Per germline, CDR1 DFQATT and CDR2 SNEGSKA (reference sequence). The CDR3 has 16 amino acids. The CDR3 bases are TGCAGTGCTAGGGGACTAGCGGGAGTTGGCACCGGGGAGCTGTTTTTT. It yields the protein CSARGLAGVGTGELFF.

The chain has TRBV5-8 and TRBJ2-1; no firm D call. Germline lookup yields CDR1 SGHTS and CDR2 YDEGEE. CDR3 size: 16 residues. V shed 0 bases and J shed 0 bases, with 10 bases lying between them. The CDR3 sequence: CASSLEGRYSYNEQFF. DNA of the CDR3: TGTGCCAGCAGCTTGGAGGGCAGGTACTCCTACAATGAGCAGTTCTTC.

This clonotype was recorded at least ten times. The rearrangement joins TRBV7-9 to TRBJ2-1; D might be TRBD2 (5 bases). The CDR3 is 16 amino acids. Between the trimmed V and J ends, which lost 1 base and 5 bases, there was a span of 15 bases. Looked up from germline, CDR1 is SEHNR and CDR2 is FQNEAQ (reference sequence). The CDR3 protein is CASSLVSGGPDNEQFF. CDR3 in DNA: TGTGCCAGCAGCTTAGTCTCAGGCGGGCCAGACAATGAGCAGTTCTTC.

The J gene is TRBJ1-1, the V gene TRBV29-1; D gene uncertain. This CDR3 has 12 residues. V lost 4 bases and J lost 5, with 11 bases in between. The germline V gene encodes CDR1 SQVTM and CDR2 ANQGSEA. CDR3 in DNA: TGCAGCGTTGGCCGGGGTCGAACTGAAGCTTTCTTT. Its protein product is CSVGRGRTEAFF.

This clonotype appeared many times. The CDR3 loop is CSVAPGSYNEQFF. The CDR3 DNA sequence: TGCAGCGTTGCCCCCGGCTCCTACAATGAGCAGTTCTTC. The gene calls are TRBV29-1 and TRBJ2-1; D remains unclear. The CDR3 is 13 amino acids. The V end lost 4 bases, the J end lost 0 bases, and 7 bases lay between the germline ends. The germline V gene has CDR1 SQVTM and CDR2 ANQGSEA.

This clonotype was recorded many times. The rearrangement links TRBV2 to TRBJ1-5; 8 positions match TRBD1. The CDR3 loop spans 15 amino acids. J was trimmed by 0 bases and V by 6 bases; bases with no gene match: 4. Germline CDR1 and CDR2: SNHLY and FYNNEI. CDR3 sequence reads: CASRRDRNSNQPQHF. CDR3 DNA: TGTGCCAGCAGGAGGGACAGGAATAGCAATCAGCCCCAGCATTTT.

At least ten counts were recorded for this clonotype. The CDR3 nucleotides read TGCGCCAGCAGCTTGGACGTAAGCTCTGGAAACACCATATATTTT. It translates to CASSLDVSSGNTIYF. The V and J genes are TRBV5-1 and TRBJ1-3; D is unclear. The CDR3 has 15 residues. V lost 0 bases and J lost 0, with 7 bases in between. Germline V CDR1 and CDR2: SGHRS, YFSETQ.

V and J are TRBV28 and TRBJ1-5; the D is unclear. Trimming stripped 5 bases from V and 5 bases from J, with 10 bases between. The germline gives CDR1 MDHEN, CDR2 SYDVKM. The CDR3 runs 13 residues. The CDR3 region has the DNA TGTGCCAGCAGTCTGGACGGTTATCAGCCCCAGCATTTT. Its protein is CASSLDGYQPQHF.

To note about this clonotype: A read error may be the cause here, since a much bigger clone is one base away. The chain uses TRBV20-1 and TRBJ2-7; D possibly corresponds to TRBD1 (6 bases). Per the germline V gene, CDR1 is DFQATT and CDR2 is SNEGSKA (reference sequence). The CDR3 is 13 residues long. This chain's CDR3 is CSARTGTYYGQYF. CDR3 nucleotides: TGCAGTGCGCGCACCGGGACATACTACGGGCAGTACTTC.

This clonotype was counted ten times or more. V gene TRBV28 combines with J gene TRBJ2-7; no definite D call. The germline V gene encodes CDR1 MDHEN and CDR2 SYDVKM. V gave up 7 bases and J gave up 3 bases, with 16 bases separating them. The CDR3 has 14 residues. CDR3 loop: CASTPMSPVYEQYF. The CDR3 coding sequence is TGTGCCAGCACCCCGATGTCTCCGGTCTACGAGCAGTACTTC.

The sample holds many counts of this clonotype. The chain carries TRBV5-1 and TRBJ2-7; D is unclear. The CDR3 is 13 amino acids. The germline V and J ends were trimmed by 0 bases and 6 bases, with 10 bases remaining between them. The germline V gene encodes CDR1 SGHRS and CDR2 YFSETQ. The CDR3 region is CASSLGNGFEQYF. The CDR3 nucleotides are TGCGCCAGCAGCTTGGGGAACGGTTTCGAGCAGTACTTC.

This clonotype occurred a few times. Just one base apart from a much larger clone, this may be a read error. V gene TRBV6-1 combines with J gene TRBJ2-1, with D unclear. Germline assignment: CDR1 MNHNS and CDR2 SASEGT. V lost 5 bases to trimming and J lost 8 bases, with 16 bases between them. The CDR3 loop spans 14 amino acids. The CDR3 is CASSHPIGSYEQFF. CDR3 DNA sequence: TGTGCCAGCAGTCACCCGATAGGGTCATATGAGCAGTTCTTC.

This clonotype showed up many times. One junction end does not reproduce the germline sequence, and a read error may be involved. The chain combines TRBV12-3 or TRBV12-4 with TRBJ2-7; TRBD1 matches at 10 bases. This CDR3 spans 15 amino acids. The CDR3, as DNA: TGTACCAGCAGTCCACGGACAGGGGGATTGAACGAGCAGTACTTC. This sequence encodes CTSSPRTGGLNEQYF.

This clonotype was counted many times. The chain carries TRBV20-1 and TRBJ1-1, with D unclear. This CDR3 is 9 amino acids long. Trimming cost V 2 bases and J 6 bases, with 1 base left between them. Germline values: CDR1 DFQATT, CDR2 SNEGSKA (reference sequence). CDR3 DNA: TGCAGTGCTAGACCTGAAGCTTTCTTT. Its protein is CSARPEAFF.

This clonotype has ten or more counts. The chain recombines TRBV30 with TRBJ1-2; no definite D call. V was cut by 1 base and J by 5 bases, with 5 bases left in between. Germline CDR1 and CDR2: GTSNPN and SVGIG (reference sequence). The CDR3 loop spans 11 amino acids. The CDR3 DNA reads TGTGCCTGGAGTGACGGGTATGGCTACACCTTC. It yields the protein CAWSDGYGYTF. Full variable domain (missing parts from reference TRBV30 and TRBJ1-2): SQTIHQWPATLVQPVGSPLSLECTVEGTSNPNLYWYRQAAGRGLQLLFYSVGIGQISSEVPQNLSASRPQDRQFILSSKKLLLSDSGFYLCAWSDGYGYTFGSGTRLTVV.

This clonotype was seen many times. The chain combines TRBV3-1 with TRBJ2-5, with 8 bases lining up with TRBD1. The CDR3 is made up of 16 amino acids. The V gene's germline CDR1 is LGHDT and CDR2 YNNKEL (reference sequence). Losses at the gene ends were 2 bases for V and 2 bases for J; bases not matched to a gene: 7. The CDR3 loop is CASSQPPGTGQETQYF. CDR3 nucleotides: TGTGCCAGCAGCCAACCCCCCGGGACAGGACAAGAGACCCAGTACTTC.

This clonotype showed up many times. This chain joins TRBV2 and TRBJ2-7, with TRBD1 identical over 8 bases. The CDR3 spans 14 residues. Germline loops: CDR1 SNHLY, CDR2 FYNNEI. The J segment lost 3 bases and the V segment lost 8 bases, leaving 9 bases of the junction unmatched. The DNA of the CDR3 is TGTGCCAGCGGGCGGGACAGGTGGAACTACGAGCAGTACTTC. Translation gives CASGRDRWNYEQYF.

This clonotype came up a few times. Here the CDR3 DNA reads TGTGCCAGCAGCCAGAGGGGGGGCGGCGATGAGCAGTTCTTC. Its translation: CASSQRGGGDEQFF. V gene TRBV3-1 combines with J gene TRBJ2-1; TRBD2 is a possible D gene (7 bases). V was clipped by 3 bases and J by 8 bases, with 14 bases between them. The germline gives CDR1 LGHDT, CDR2 YNNKEL (reference sequence). CDR3 length: 14 residues.